Listed below are T cell receptor beta chains from one sample, sequenced in a study of cytomegalovirus exposure and HLA in healthy donors. The method was immunoSEQ multiplex PCR; TCRdb's version includes in-frame clones alone and lacks a portion of them. This sample has roughly 220,000 clones, with over 80% found just once. Input material: PBMCs. The receptors come from a woman in her 30s in good health and CMV-seropositive. Each CDR3 is given with its conserved first and last residue. The D gene is left open where the match is weak. A row's size may be missing; if present it is once, few, many or a size class.

j_gene,len,d_gene,abundance,v_gene,CDR3nt,CDR3aa
TRBJ2-7,14,-,once,TRBV5-4,TGTGCCAGCAGCTGGACACCGAACTCCTACGAGCAGTACTTC,CASSWTPNSYEQYF
TRBJ2-1,14,-,-,TRBV19,TGTGCCAGTAGTAAGAGAGACTCCTACAATGAGCAGTTCTTC,CASSKRDSYNEQFF
TRBJ2-2,17,-,-,TRBV27,TGTGCCAGTAACCGGGGGCGGAGTCAGGGGAACACCGGGGAGCTGTTTTTT,CASNRGRSQGNTGELFF
TRBJ2-1,15,-,-,TRBV2,TGTGCCAGCAGTGAAGTGGGGGGACGTTACAATGAGCAGTTCTTC,CASSEVGGRYNEQFF
TRBJ2-7,15,TRBD2,-,TRBV13,TGTGCCAGCAGCCCGCTGGGGGGGAGAGGAAGCGAGCAGTACTTC,CASSPLGGRGSEQYF
TRBJ1-5,16,-,-,TRBV4-2,TGTGCCAGCAGCGTCGTAGGACCTGGCATGGGTCAGCCCCAGCATTTT,CASSVVGPGMGQPQHF
TRBJ2-7,14,-,-,TRBV5-1,TGCGCCAGCAGCACCCAGGGAGCTTCCTACGAGCAGTACTTC,CASSTQGASYEQYF
TRBJ1-4,14,-,-,TRBV6-5,TGTGCCAGCAGTTATAGGGGATCTGATGAAAAACTGTTTTTT,CASSYRGSDEKLFF
TRBJ2-2,12,-,-,TRBV13,TGTGCCAGCAGCATGACAACCGGGGAGCTGTTTTTT,CASSMTTGELFF
TRBJ2-7,15,-,-,TRBV7-9,TGTGCCAGCAGCTTTTCAGGGACCTCGACCTACGAGCAGTACTTC,CASSFSGTSTYEQYF
TRBJ2-5,14,TRBD2,-,TRBV15,TGTGCCACCAGCAAGGGACTAGTTCTCGAGACCCAGTACTTC,CATSKGLVLETQYF
TRBJ2-3,14,-,-,TRBV30,TGTGCCTGGAGAGGGGGAGCTAGCACAGATACGCAGTATTTT,CAWRGGASTDTQYF
TRBJ2-1,14,-,-,TRBV7-6,TGTGCCAGCAGCTTAGCGGCGGGAAACAATGAGCAGTTCTTC,CASSLAAGNNEQFF
TRBJ1-2,13,-,-,TRBV30,TGTGCCTGGAGCAATCGCGGGAACTATGGCTACACCTTC,CAWSNRGNYGYTF
TRBJ2-5,18,-,-,TRBV28,TGTGCCAGCAGTTTGTTGGGAGCCCTCCAGGGCGGGGTAGAGACCCAGTACTTC,CASSLLGALQGGVETQYF
TRBJ2-2,14,-,-,TRBV7-3,TGTGCCAGCAGCTACTTATTGGGGGCCGGGGAGCTGTTTTTT,CASSYLLGAGELFF
TRBJ1-5,14,-,few,TRBV6-1,TGTGCCAGCACTAGGACACTTAGCAATCAGCCCCAGCATTTT,CASTRTLSNQPQHF
TRBJ1-3,14,-,-,TRBV2,TGTGCCAGCAGCCAAACAGGGCCCGGAAACACCATATATTTT,CASSQTGPGNTIYF
TRBJ1-2,13,-,-,TRBV2,TGTGCCAGCACAAGGGAAGGGTTGGATGGCTACACCTTC,CASTREGLDGYTF
TRBJ1-1,13,-,-,TRBV5-4,TGTGCCAGCAGCTTGCGGGGGGCAATTGAAGCTTTCTTT,CASSLRGAIEAFF
TRBJ2-3,16,TRBD2,-,TRBV5-1,TGCGCCAGCAGCTTGGGGACTAGCGGGTCCAGAGATACGCAGTATTTT,CASSLGTSGSRDTQYF
TRBJ2-1,18,TRBD2,-,TRBV18,TGTGCCAGCTCACCAGACAGCGGGAGGCCCGGGCCCTACAATGAGCAGTTCTTC,CASSPDSGRPGPYNEQFF
TRBJ2-7,13,-,-,TRBV5-1,TGCGCCAGCAGCGGGCCGAGCTCCTACGAGCAGTACTTC,CASSGPSSYEQYF
TRBJ2-3,15,TRBD1,-,TRBV11-3,TGTGCCAGCAGCTCCGGACAGGGGGAGAGAGATACGCAGTATTTT,CASSSGQGERDTQYF